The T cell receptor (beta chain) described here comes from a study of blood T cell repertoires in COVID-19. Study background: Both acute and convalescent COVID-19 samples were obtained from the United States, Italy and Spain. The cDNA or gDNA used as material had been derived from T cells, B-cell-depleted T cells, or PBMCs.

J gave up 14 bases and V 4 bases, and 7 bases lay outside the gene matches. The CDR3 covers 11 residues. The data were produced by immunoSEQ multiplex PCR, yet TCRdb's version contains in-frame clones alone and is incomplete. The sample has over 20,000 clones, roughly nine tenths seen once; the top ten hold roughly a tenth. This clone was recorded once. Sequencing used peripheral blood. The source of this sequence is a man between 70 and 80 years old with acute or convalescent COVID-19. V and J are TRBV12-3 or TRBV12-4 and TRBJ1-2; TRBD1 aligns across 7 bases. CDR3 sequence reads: CASSSQGRRTF. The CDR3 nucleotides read TGTGCCAGCAGTTCACAGGGGCGTAGGACCTTC.